This record concerns one TCR beta chain sequence. Time point noted: blood at routine non-recurrence follow-up after resection. Whole RNA came from tumor, nontumor lung or frozen PBMC and was sequenced without being sorted. The source of the sample is a study of spatial heterogeneity in lung cancer. Study at large: A unique TCR and UMI combination showed up more than ten times in raw reads, on average.

In TCRdb, the 5' RACE reads were re-called with MiXCR into one record per CDR3 protein. The table records about 120,000 distinct CDR3 sequences, about 10% of them present only once. The receptor was derived from a female donor with early-stage non-small cell lung cancer. The sample consisted of PBMCs, taken at follow-up.

The CDR3 protein is CASSLTGRERLYGYTF. CDR3 in DNA: TGTGCCAGCAGCTTAACCGGGAGGGAACGGCTCTATGGCTACACCTTC. The chain couples TRBV7-3 to TRBJ1-2; D call uncertain. Trimming shortened V by 0 bases and J by 4 bases, and 15 bases separated the two germline ends. Germline V lookup: CDR1 SGHTA, CDR2 FQGTGA. This CDR3 spans 16 amino acids.